Sequencing of this T cell receptor (beta chain) was carried out in a study of long-term antiretroviral therapy in people with HIV. V dropped 1 base and J dropped 6 bases, with 9 bases sitting between them. This CDR3 is built from 13 residues. In germline, CDR1 is LGHNA, CDR2 YSLEER. The immunoSEQ assay was v3.0, run at survey level. Repertoires were generated with immunoSEQ multiplex PCR, while TCRdb's copy carries only in-frame clones and drops some. The sample carries 20,000 to 30,000 clones, roughly 87% recorded once. A few counts support this clone. The sample consisted of unsorted PBMCs, taken 1.8 years before starting antiretroviral therapy. This rearrangement joins TRBV4-3 to TRBJ1-2; D is unresolved. The sequence was collected from a man between 50 and 59 years old with HIV. The CDR3 reads CASSQGIKDGYTF. CDR3 nucleotides: TGCGCCAGCAGCCAAGGGATTAAGGATGGCTACACCTTC.